This TCR beta chain originates from a study of T cells generated in artificial thymic organoids (dated by TCRdb to 2017 to 2019). For context, the study as a whole: In some experiments, thymic T cells were further FACS-purified to deplete CD4 immature single positive or double positive precursors. The study compared the TCR alpha and beta CDR3 repertoires of CD8 single positive T cells derived from in vitro artificial thymic organoids against those of naive CD8 T cells from thymus and peripheral blood. The repertoire sequencing data shown were described as representative of three independent experiments.

Enrichment of primary CD8+ T cells was performed with magnetic beads using the Miltenyi CD8+ T cell Isolation Kit. Before RNA extraction, CD3+TCRalphabeta+CD8 single positive T cells from organoids and thymus were sorted by FACS. For each sample, total RNA was purified from around 40,000 to 200,000 sorted cells using the RNeasy Micro kit, and RNA quality was checked on an Agilent RNA 6000 Nano chip. Thymic fragments were dissected, disrupted by pipetting and filtered through a 70 um strainer so that thymocytes were released. TCRalpha and TCRbeta libraries were amplified in separate semi-nested PCR reactions using Advantage 2 and reverse primers located in the TRAC or TRBC constant regions. Between about 3.5 and 550 ng of total RNA was used as input for first-strand cDNA synthesis. The TCR cDNA libraries were generated by 5'-RACE using the SMARTer PCR cDNA Synthesis kit, with a poly-dT primer driving first-strand synthesis. The semi-nested reverse primers in the constant regions carried 5-nucleotide sample-specific barcodes, and the PCR products were cleaned up with the Zymo DNA Clean and Concentrator-5 kit. Up to ten barcoded samples were pooled, ligated to Illumina adaptors and sequenced as 2 x 150 bp paired-end reads on an Illumina MiSeq. Per the source publication's procedure: Demultiplexed reads were aligned with BLAT to a custom library of all human TRAV, TRAJ, TRBV, TRBD and TRBJ combinations from IMGT. The best BLAT hits were picked using pslCDnaFilter (-maxAligns=1, -ignoreIntrons), and custom Perl scripts were used to calculate clonotype frequencies. TCRdb reran the public reads through fastp at Q25 and MiXCR, keeping productive beta chains. Entries are consolidated by CDR3 protein sequence, retaining the most common genes and DNA. For this entry, the V and J calls and clone size follow TCRdb and not the study's own pipeline. The table for this sample lists thousands of distinct CDR3 sequences; around 20% of them were counted only once. Clones ranked in the top ten supply 1.4% of the sample.

On the study overall, not on this receptor specifically: The TCR clonotype diversity of organoid-derived CD8 single positive T cells was physiological and comparable to that of naive CD8 T cells from thymus and blood.

From the cysteine through the phenylalanine, the CDR3 covers 17 amino acids. The read is trimmed to its CDR3 DNA, 51 bases read in frame from base 1. Via the germline V gene (reference sequence), CDR1 is SEHNR and CDR2 FQNEAQ. After removal of 6 bases from V and 1 base from J, the junction retains 8 bases not matched to a gene. Of note for this clonotype: Its antigen remains unidentified. No much larger clone is present one base from it, and per-base qualities are unavailable.

The V and J genes are TRBV7-9 and TRBJ2-1; the central 11 bases match TRBD2. The specimen was naive CD8+ T cells from the thymus. Sample cell subset or site, as interpreted from the label and publication: CD3+TCRalphabeta+CD8SP T cells; for blood, CD45RO-CCR7+ naive CD8+ T cells. The sequence came from a human donor who gave cord blood stem cells for thymic organoid culture, a cardiac surgery patient who gave postnatal thymus, or a blood donor (not recorded which). The DNA sequence is as follows: TGTGCCAGCAGATCCTCTAGGACTAGCGGGTCCTACAATGAGCAGTTCTTC. The encoded protein is CASRSSRTSGSYNEQFF.